The clone carrying this T cell receptor (beta chain) came up a few times. The data are from a study of blood T cell repertoires in COVID-19. Study context: T cells, B-cell-depleted T cells, or PBMCs provided the cDNA or gDNA that served as material.

The protocol was immunoSEQ multiplex PCR, while the TCRdb copy is restricted to in-frame clones and leaves out a portion. The sample shows around 100,000 clones, roughly 89% of them seen only once. The ends were cut back, 8 bases at V and 0 bases at J, with 8 bases in the middle. CDR3 size: 13 residues. Looked up from germline, CDR1 is LGHDT and CDR2 is YNNKEL (reference sequence). The chain joins TRBV3-1 (or the pseudogene TRBV3-2) to TRBJ2-1; D remains unclear. Sequencing was performed on peripheral blood. The TCR sequence derives from a human donor in a cohort sampled during active COVID-19. In DNA form, the CDR3 reads TGTGCCAGCCGCGAGAGCTCCTACAATGAGCAGTTCTTC. This gives the protein CASRESSYNEQFF.